This T cell receptor beta chain was retrieved from a study of T cells in women clearing cervical HPV infection. Study at large: Cases' blood sampling followed lesion detection by median roughly five months (90 to 200).

General study results and limits: Cases carried less TRBV6-7 than controls: approximately 0.1% versus 0.16%.

Unmatched junction bases numbered 6, after V lost 2 bases and J lost 3 bases. Looked up from germline, CDR1 is GTSNPN and CDR2 is SVGIG (reference sequence). This CDR3 contains 15 residues. Repertoires were generated with immunoSEQ multiplex PCR, while TCRdb's copy carries only in-frame clones and drops some. The repertoire shows 30,000 or so clones; the top ten hold under 4%. In the case of this clone: No antigen is known for it. The read ends 3 residues early relative to the CDR3; the germline J gene fills the gap.

The gene calls are TRBV30 and TRBJ2-3; TRBD2 agrees at 9 bases. Sequencing was performed on blood buffy coat. The clonotype was recovered from a woman aged 18-70 years with a cervical HPV16 infection that either progressed to CIN3+ or cleared (not recorded which). The CDR3 loop is CAWSNSGSSTDTQYF. The CDR3 DNA, read in part, is TGTGCCTGGAGTAATAGCGGGAGTTCGACAGATACG.